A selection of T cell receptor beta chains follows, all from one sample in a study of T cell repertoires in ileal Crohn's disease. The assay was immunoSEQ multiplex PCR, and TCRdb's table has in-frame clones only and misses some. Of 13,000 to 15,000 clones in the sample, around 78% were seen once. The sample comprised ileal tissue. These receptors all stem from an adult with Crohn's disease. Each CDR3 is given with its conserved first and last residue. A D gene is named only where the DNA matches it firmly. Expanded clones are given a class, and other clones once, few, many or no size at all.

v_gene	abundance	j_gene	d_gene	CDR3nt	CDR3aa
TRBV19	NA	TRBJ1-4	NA	TGTGCCAGTAGTCTTCAGGGGCGAGCAACTAATGAAAAACTGTTTTTT	CASSLQGRATNEKLFF
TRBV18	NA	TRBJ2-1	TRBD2	TGTGCCAGCTCACCGTCCCGGGGGGATTACAATGAGCAGTTCTTC	CASSPSRGDYNEQFF
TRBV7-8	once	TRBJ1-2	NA	TGTGCCAGCAGCTTAGGGGCTAACTATGGCTACACCTTC	CASSLGANYGYTF
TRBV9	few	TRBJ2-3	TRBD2	TGTGCCAGCAGCGAGACTAGCGCTACGATAGATACGCAGTATTTT	CASSETSATIDTQYF
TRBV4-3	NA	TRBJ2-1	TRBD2	TGCGCCAGCAGCCAAGAATGGGCTAGCGGGGGAGCAGCCTACAATGAGCAGTTCTTC	CASSQEWASGGAAYNEQFF
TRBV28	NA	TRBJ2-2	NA	TGTGCCAGCACGGTGTCAACAACCGGGGAGCTGTTTTTT	CASTVSTTGELFF
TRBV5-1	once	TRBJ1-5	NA	TGCGCCAGCAGCTTAACGGGGACCGATCAGCCCCAGCATTTT	CASSLTGTDQPQHF
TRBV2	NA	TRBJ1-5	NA	TGTGCCAGCAGTGAAGCGCTTCACGGAAATCAGCCCCAGCATTTT	CASSEALHGNQPQHF
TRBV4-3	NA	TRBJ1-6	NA	TGCGCCAGCAGCCAAGGGAAGGCAGGTTCCTATAATTCACCCCTCCACTTT	CASSQGKAGSYNSPLHF
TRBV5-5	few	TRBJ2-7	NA	TGTGCCAGCAGCTTGGACAACTACGAGCAGTACTTC	CASSLDNYEQYF
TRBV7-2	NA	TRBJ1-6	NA	TGTGCCAGCAGCTTAGGTTTGGGGAATTCACCCCTCCACTTT	CASSLGLGNSPLHF
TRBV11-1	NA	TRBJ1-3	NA	TGTGCCAGCAGCTTAGATGGGCAAATCATCTCTGGAAACACCATATATTTT	CASSLDGQIISGNTIYF
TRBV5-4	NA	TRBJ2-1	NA	TGTGCCAGCAGCTTGGCGGGTGGGCCCAACAATGAGCAGTTCTTC	CASSLAGGPNNEQFF
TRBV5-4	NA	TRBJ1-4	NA	TGTGCCAGCAGGTCCGGGACCGGTGAAAAACTGTTTTTT	CASRSGTGEKLFF
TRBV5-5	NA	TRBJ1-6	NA	TGTGCCAGCAGCAACAACAGGGAAAGCTCCTATAATTCACCCCTCCACTTT	CASSNNRESSYNSPLHF
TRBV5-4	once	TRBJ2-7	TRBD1	TGTGCCAGCAGCTTGGGACAGGGATTCGAGCAGTACTTC	CASSLGQGFEQYF
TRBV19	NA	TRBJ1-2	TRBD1	TGTGCCAGTACCCCACCCGGGACAGGGACGGAGAACTATGGCTACACCTTC	CASTPPGTGTENYGYTF
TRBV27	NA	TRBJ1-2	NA	TGTGCCAGCAGTTACTCCCGGGGGCGGGGGGGCTACACCTTC	CASSYSRGRGGYTF
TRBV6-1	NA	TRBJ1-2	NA	TGTGCCAGCAAGGGACGGGGGCTCGGCATCTATGGCTACACCTTC	CASKGRGLGIYGYTF
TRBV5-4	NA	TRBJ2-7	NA	TGTGCCAGCAGCGTTAGCGGCAGCTCCTACGAGCAGTACTTC	CASSVSGSSYEQYF
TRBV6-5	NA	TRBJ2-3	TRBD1	TGTGCCAGCAGTAAAGGACAGGAGAACCCGGGTACGCAGTATTTT	CASSKGQENPGTQYF
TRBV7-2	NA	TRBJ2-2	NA	TGTGCCAGCAGCTTAAACTCGGGCGGGGAGCTGTTTTTT	CASSLNSGGELFF
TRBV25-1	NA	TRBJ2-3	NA	TGTGCCAGCAGTGGTATGGACTATCGACGGTATTTT	CASSGMDYRRYF
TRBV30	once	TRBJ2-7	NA	TGTGCCTGGAGTGTATTTTTCTTACAAGGGGGGGCCTCCCCGTCCCCCTACGAGCAGTACTTC	CAWSVFFLQGGASPSPYEQYF
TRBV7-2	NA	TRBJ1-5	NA	TGTGCCAGCAGCTTAGTGACAGGCCCCAGCCAGCCCCAGCATTTT	CASSLVTGPSQPQHF
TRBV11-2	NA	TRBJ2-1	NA	TGTGCCAGCAGCTCCTCCTTAGGGGGTTACAATGAGCAGTTCTTC	CASSSSLGGYNEQFF
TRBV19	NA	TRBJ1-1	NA	TGTGCCAGTAAGGAGGAGGGTGAAGCTTTCTTT	CASKEEGEAFF
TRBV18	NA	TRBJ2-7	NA	TGTGCCAGCTCACCAGCCTTTGGGGGCGAGAGAACCTACGAGCAGTACTTC	CASSPAFGGERTYEQYF
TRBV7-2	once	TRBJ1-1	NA	TGTGCCAGCAGCCTCCGACAGTCCACTGAAGCTTTCTTT	CASSLRQSTEAFF
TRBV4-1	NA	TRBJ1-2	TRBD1	TGCGCCAGCAGCCTGGACAGGGGGGTTAACTATGGCTACACCTTC	CASSLDRGVNYGYTF
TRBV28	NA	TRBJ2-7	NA	TGTGCCAGCAGTTTACCGCTAGCGACGGTGCAGTACTTC	CASSLPLATVQYF
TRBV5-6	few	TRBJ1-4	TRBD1	TGTGCCAGCAGCTTGGCCCGGGACAGGGGGTATGTTGAAAAACTGTTTTTT	CASSLARDRGYVEKLFF
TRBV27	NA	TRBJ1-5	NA	TGTGCCAGCAGTTTAGAGGGTTGGCAGCCCCAGCATTTT	CASSLEGWQPQHF
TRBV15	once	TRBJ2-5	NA	TGTGCCACCAGCAGAGATCGAAAAGAGACCCAGTACTTC	CATSRDRKETQYF
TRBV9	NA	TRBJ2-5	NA	TGTGCCAGCAGCGTAGCGTGGACGGACCAAGAGACCCAGTACTTC	CASSVAWTDQETQYF
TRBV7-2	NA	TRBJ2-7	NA	TGTGCCAGCAGCTTGTCCCGGAACTCCTACGAGCAGTACTTC	CASSLSRNSYEQYF
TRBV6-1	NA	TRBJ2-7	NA	TGTGCCAGCAGTGAACTCTTAGGTTTACAGCAGTACTTC	CASSELLGLQQYF
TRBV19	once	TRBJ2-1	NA	TGTGCCAGTAAAGGCTCTGTCCCCTACAATGAGCAGTTCTTC	CASKGSVPYNEQFF
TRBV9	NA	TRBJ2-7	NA	TGTGCCAGCAGCGTAGGGGTTGGGTACGAGCAGTACTTC	CASSVGVGYEQYF
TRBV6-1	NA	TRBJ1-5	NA	TGTGCCAGCAGTGAACTTAAGACAGTTAGCAATCAGCCCCAGCATTTT	CASSELKTVSNQPQHF
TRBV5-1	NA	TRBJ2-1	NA	TGCGCCAGCAGCTTGGGAAGTGAGCAGTTCTTC	CASSLGSEQFF
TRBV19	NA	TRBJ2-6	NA	TGTGCCAGTAGTATTTCGCGGAGCTCTGGGGCCAACGTCCTGACTTTC	CASSISRSSGANVLTF
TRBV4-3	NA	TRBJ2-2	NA	TGCGCCAGCAGAAGAATATCCGGGCCGGGCACCGGGGAGCTGTTTTTT	CASRRISGPGTGELFF
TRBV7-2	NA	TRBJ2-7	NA	TGTGCCAGCAGCTTAGTTGGGCCCCAGCGGTACTTC	CASSLVGPQRYF
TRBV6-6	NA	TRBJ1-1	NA	TGTGCCCACACAAGGGGAGCTTACACTGAAGCTTTCTTT	CAHTRGAYTEAFF